One and the same sample provided the 9 T cell receptor beta chains below, sequenced in a study of T cell responses to AZD1222 COVID-19 vaccine. Clones were sequenced by immunoSEQ multiplex PCR, and TCRdb holds only the in-frame ones, with some missing. The sample records 55,000 to 65,000 clones, roughly 87% being singletons. The sample in question was peripheral blood, obtained 28 days after the second AZD1222 dose. The receptors were gathered from an adult who received the AZD1222 COVID-19 vaccine.

The chain links TRBV15 to TRBJ1-4, with 8 bases that match TRBD1. Germline V lookup: CDR1 LNHNV, CDR2 YYDKDF (reference sequence). This CDR3 comprises 15 residues. The trim removed 1 base at V and 6 bases at J, leaving 4 bases unmatched. The CDR3 DNA sequence: TGTGCCACCAGCAGAGTAGCGACAGGGGATGAAAAACTGTTTTTT. Amino acid sequence: CATSRVATGDEKLFF.

The J gene is TRBJ1-2, the V gene TRBV6-6; D remains ambiguous. V lost 7 bases, J lost 6 bases, and 12 bases lay in between. Germline CDR1 and CDR2: MNHNY and SVGAGI (reference sequence). The CDR3 has 12 amino acids. CDR3 sequence (DNA): TGTGCCAGCACCGTCCGAGGGAATGGCTACACCTTC. Translated, it gives CASTVRGNGYTF.

This clone appeared a few times. The genes are TRBV7-2 and TRBJ1-5, with D possibly matching TRBD1 (5 bases). Germline CDR1 is SGHTA and CDR2 is FQGNSA. The CDR3 consists of 15 residues. V lost 4 bases to trimming and J lost 3 bases, with 13 bases between them. The CDR3: CASSSSGRPNQPQHF. CDR3 sequence (DNA): TGTGCCAGCAGCTCGTCAGGGCGCCCCAATCAGCCCCAGCATTTT.

The rearrangement links TRBV30 to TRBJ2-2; TRBD1 aligns across 7 bases. The length of the CDR3 is 15 residues. Germline V gives CDR1 GTSNPN, CDR2 SVGIG (reference sequence). Trimming cost V 4 bases and J 1 base; bases outside gene matches: 6. CDR3 nucleotides: TGTGCCTGGATCCCGACAGGGCTGAACACCGGGGAGCTGTTTTTT. Translated: CAWIPTGLNTGELFF.

The chain has TRBV3-1 (or the pseudogene TRBV3-2) and TRBJ2-6; D may match TRBD1 or TRBD2 (5 bases each). V shed 4 bases and J shed 2 bases, with 15 bases lying between them. Germline V gives CDR1 LGHDT, CDR2 YNNKEL (reference sequence). The CDR3 sequence is 17 residues long. CDR3 nucleotides: TGTGCCAGCAGCCTCGGTGGTCGGGGCACTGGGGCCAACGTCCTGACTTTC. Residues: CASSLGGRGTGANVLTF.

The chain uses TRBV23-1 and TRBJ1-1, with 10 nucleotides matching TRBD1. TRBV23-1 is recorded as an ORF, its role being uncertain. The CDR3 has 14 residues. V lost 6 bases to trimming and J lost 6 bases; unmatched junction nucleotides: 7. The CDR3 here is CASSLDRGHAEAFF. The CDR3 DNA follows: TGCGCCAGCAGCCTAGACAGGGGGCACGCTGAAGCTTTCTTT.

V gene TRBV30 combines with J gene TRBJ1-1; D ambiguous. Per the germline V gene, CDR1 is GTSNPN and CDR2 is SVGIG (reference sequence). The length of the CDR3 is 15 residues. V dropped 0 bases and J dropped 8 bases, with 19 bases sitting between them. CDR3 residues: CAWSVLGPSLGEAFF. CDR3 nucleotides: TGTGCCTGGAGTGTACTTGGTCCCTCGTTGGGAGAAGCTTTCTTT.

The genes are TRBV27 and TRBJ2-7, with a possible D match to TRBD2 (6 bases). Trimming took off 11 bases at V and 2 bases at J, with 19 bases between the two ends. The germline V gene encodes CDR1 MNHEY and CDR2 SMNVEV (reference sequence). The CDR3 has 14 amino acids. The CDR3 bases are TGTGCCTCTCGGCGGGGCGGTAATACCTACGAGCAGTACTTC. Its protein product is CASRRGGNTYEQYF.

This rearrangement joins TRBV18 to TRBJ2-3, with 9 bases fitting TRBD2. V was clipped by 4 bases and J by 3 bases; unmatched bases: 5. The CDR3 consists of 15 residues. From germline, CDR1 is KGHSH and CDR2 LQKENI. This CDR3 is CASSQISGSTDTQYF. The DNA for the CDR3 is TGTGCCAGCTCACAAATTAGCGGGAGTACAGATACGCAGTATTTT.